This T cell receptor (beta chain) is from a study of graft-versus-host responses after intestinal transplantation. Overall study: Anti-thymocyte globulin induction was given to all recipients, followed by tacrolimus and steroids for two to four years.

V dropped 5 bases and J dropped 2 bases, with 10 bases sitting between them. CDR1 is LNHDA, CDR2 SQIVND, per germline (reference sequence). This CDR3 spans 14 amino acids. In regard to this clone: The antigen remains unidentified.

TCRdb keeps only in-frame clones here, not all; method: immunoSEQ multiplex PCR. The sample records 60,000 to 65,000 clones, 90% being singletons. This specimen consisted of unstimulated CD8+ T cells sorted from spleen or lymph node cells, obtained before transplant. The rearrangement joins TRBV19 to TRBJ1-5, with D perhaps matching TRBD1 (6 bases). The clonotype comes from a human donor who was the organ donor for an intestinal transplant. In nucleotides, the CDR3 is TGTGCCAGTAGTTCCAGGGGCGGCAATCAGCCCCAGCATTTT. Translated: CASSSRGGNQPQHF. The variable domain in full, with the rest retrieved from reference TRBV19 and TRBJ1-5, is DGGITQSPKYLFRKEGQNVTLSCEQNLNHDAMYWYRQDPGQGLRLIYYSQIVNDFQKGDIAEGYSVSREKKESFPLTVTSAQKNPTAFYLCASSSRGGNQPQHFGDGTRLSIL.